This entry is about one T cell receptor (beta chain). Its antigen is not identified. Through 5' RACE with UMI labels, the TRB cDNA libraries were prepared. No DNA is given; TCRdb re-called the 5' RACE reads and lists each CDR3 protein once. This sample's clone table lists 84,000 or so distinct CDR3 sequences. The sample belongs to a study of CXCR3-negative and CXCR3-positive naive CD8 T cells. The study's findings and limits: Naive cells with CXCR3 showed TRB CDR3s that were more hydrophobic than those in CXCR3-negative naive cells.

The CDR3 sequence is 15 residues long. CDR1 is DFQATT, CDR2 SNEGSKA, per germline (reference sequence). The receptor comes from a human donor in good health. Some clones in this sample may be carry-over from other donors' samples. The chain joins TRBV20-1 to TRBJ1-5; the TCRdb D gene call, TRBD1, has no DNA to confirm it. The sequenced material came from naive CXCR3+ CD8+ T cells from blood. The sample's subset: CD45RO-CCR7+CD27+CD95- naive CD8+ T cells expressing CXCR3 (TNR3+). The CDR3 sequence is CSAHTGASGNQPQHF.